These T cell receptor beta chains were read from a single sample in a study of shared clonotypes between healthy human individuals. Sequencing was performed with immunoSEQ multiplex PCR; in TCRdb, only in-frame clones are kept and a portion is missing. Altogether a few million clones are present, approximately 92% being singletons, with the ten largest covering around 0.14%. The sequenced sample was naive CD4+ T cells sorted from blood. These receptors all come from a man aged 18 to 29 in good health. CDR3s include the opening cysteine and the closing phenylalanine or tryptophan. The D gene is left open where the match is weak. A row's size may be missing; if present it is once, few, many or a size class.

length: 16; J: TRBJ1-6; V: TRBV5-1; D: TRBD1; size: .; CDR3: CASSPYSTGGNSPLHF; DNA: TGCGCCAGCAGCCCTTACTCGACAGGGGGGAATTCACCCCTCCACTTT
length: 14; J: TRBJ2-7; V: TRBV7-2; D: TRBD1; size: .; CDR3: CASSLTGGTYEQYF; DNA: TGTGCCAGCAGCTTGACAGGGGGTACCTACGAGCAGTACTTC
length: 13; J: TRBJ2-5; V: TRBV29-1; D: .; size: .; CDR3: CSVESWGGETQYF; DNA: TGCAGCGTTGAATCCTGGGGCGGAGAGACCCAGTACTTC
length: 13; J: TRBJ2-3; V: TRBV6-6; D: .; size: .; CDR3: CASSYTKADTQYF; DNA: TGTGCCAGCAGTTATACAAAGGCAGATACGCAGTATTTT
length: 15; J: TRBJ2-2; V: TRBV6-1; D: .; size: .; CDR3: CASSLGHWDTGELFF; DNA: TGTGCCAGCAGCCTCGGACATTGGGACACCGGGGAGCTGTTTTTT
length: 15; J: TRBJ1-6; V: TRBV5-1; D: .; size: .; CDR3: CASSLAVGYNSPLRF; DNA: TGCGCCAGCAGCTTGGCTGTGGGTTATAATTCACCCCTCCGCTTT
length: 16; J: TRBJ2-5; V: TRBV15; D: TRBD2; size: .; CDR3: CATSRVGGRVQETQYF; DNA: TGTGCCACCAGCAGAGTCGGCGGGAGGGTCCAAGAGACCCAGTACTTC
length: 14; J: TRBJ2-7; V: TRBV7-9; D: .; size: .; CDR3: CASSLGRSSYEQYF; DNA: TGTGCCAGCAGCTTGGGGAGGAGCTCCTACGAGCAGTACTTC
length: 12; J: TRBJ1-2; V: TRBV30; D: .; size: .; CDR3: CAWSSRSYGYTF; DNA: TGTGCCTGGAGTAGCAGGAGCTATGGCTACACCTTC
length: 15; J: TRBJ1-4; V: TRBV11-2; D: TRBD1; size: .; CDR3: CASSSGTGWNEKLFF; DNA: TGTGCCAGCAGCTCAGGGACAGGGTGGAATGAAAAACTGTTTTTT
length: 15; J: TRBJ1-1; V: TRBV7-2; D: TRBD1; size: .; CDR3: CASSLYRDRGTEAFF; DNA: TGTGCCAGCAGCCTTTACCGGGACAGGGGTACAGAAGCTTTCTTT
length: 15; J: TRBJ1-4; V: TRBV6-6; D: TRBD1; size: .; CDR3: CASSYGQGQVEKLFF; DNA: TGTGCCAGCAGTTACGGACAGGGGCAGGTGGAAAAACTGTTTTTT
length: 13; J: TRBJ2-5; V: TRBV7-9; D: .; size: .; CDR3: CASSLAGWETQYF; DNA: TGTGCCAGCAGCTTAGCGGGGTGGGAGACCCAGTACTTC
length: 12; J: TRBJ1-6; V: TRBV5-1; D: TRBD1; size: .; CDR3: CASSEPGGPLHF; DNA: TGCGCCAGCAGCGAACCAGGGGGACCCCTCCACTTT
length: 14; J: TRBJ1-6; V: TRBV18; D: .; size: .; CDR3: CASSLRTENSPLHF; DNA: TGTGCCAGCTCACTACGGACAGAAAATTCACCCCTCCACTTT
length: 13; J: TRBJ2-7; V: TRBV2; D: .; size: .; CDR3: CASNVGRWDEQYF; DNA: TGTGCCAGCAATGTGGGACGGTGGGACGAGCAGTACTTC
length: 14; J: TRBJ2-7; V: TRBV7-2; D: .; size: once; CDR3: CASSWTGDVYEQYF; DNA: TGTGCCAGCAGCTGGACCGGGGACGTATACGAGCAGTACTTC
length: 13; J: TRBJ2-7; V: TRBV30; D: TRBD1; size: .; CDR3: CAWSDQTGAEQYF; DNA: TGTGCCTGGAGTGACCAGACAGGGGCCGAGCAGTACTTC
length: 16; J: TRBJ2-1; V: TRBV6-1; D: TRBD1; size: .; CDR3: CASSEAQGAVSNEQFF; DNA: TGTGCCAGCAGTGAAGCGCAGGGGGCGGTTTCGAATGAGCAGTTCTTC
length: 18; J: TRBJ2-3; V: TRBV27; D: TRBD1; size: .; CDR3: CASSADRDAFASTDTQYF; DNA: TGTGCCAGCAGCGCGGACAGGGACGCTTTTGCTAGCACAGATACGCAGTATTTT
length: 14; J: TRBJ2-2; V: TRBV9; D: .; size: .; CDR3: CASSSRHPTGELFF; DNA: TGTGCCAGCAGCTCGAGACATCCTACCGGGGAGCTGTTTTTT
length: 15; J: TRBJ2-5; V: TRBV5-6; D: .; size: once; CDR3: CASSPELGPQETQYF; DNA: TGTGCCAGCAGCCCGGAACTGGGACCTCAAGAGACCCAGTACTTC
length: 12; J: TRBJ2-3; V: TRBV6-5; D: .; size: .; CDR3: CASSTTPDTQYF; DNA: TGTGCCAGCAGTACCACCCCAGATACGCAGTATTTT
length: 16; J: TRBJ2-1; V: TRBV10-1; D: .; size: .; CDR3: CASSVFSGSPLDEQFF; DNA: TGCGCCAGCAGTGTCTTCTCCGGGAGCCCCCTCGATGAGCAGTTCTTC
length: 14; J: TRBJ2-7; V: TRBV11-2; D: .; size: .; CDR3: CASSPGTGYSEQYF; DNA: TGTGCCAGCAGCCCGGGTACAGGGTATTCCGAGCAGTACTTC
length: 15; J: TRBJ2-7; V: TRBV10-3; D: .; size: once; CDR3: CAISGVWGARNEQYF; DNA: TGTGCCATCAGTGGGGTATGGGGGGCGAGGAACGAGCAGTACTTC
length: 15; J: TRBJ2-1; V: TRBV6-6; D: TRBD1; size: .; CDR3: CASSPHGQGRNEQFF; DNA: TGTGCCAGCAGCCCTCATGGACAGGGAAGGAATGAGCAGTTCTTC
length: 15; J: TRBJ1-5; V: TRBV2; D: TRBD1; size: .; CDR3: CASRQTGGLNQPQHF; DNA: TGTGCCAGCAGACAGACAGGGGGCCTCAATCAGCCCCAGCATTTT
length: 16; J: TRBJ1-1; V: TRBV5-1; D: TRBD1; size: .; CDR3: CASSYWTGTMNTEAFF; DNA: TGCGCCAGCAGCTACTGGACAGGGACTATGAACACTGAAGCTTTCTTT
length: 15; J: TRBJ2-1; V: TRBV9; D: .; size: .; CDR3: CASSGGVPTYNEQFF; DNA: TGTGCCAGCAGCGGGGGTGTCCCGACCTACAATGAGCAGTTCTTC
length: 16; J: TRBJ2-4; V: TRBV2; D: TRBD2; size: .; CDR3: CASSSERGSAKNIQYF; DNA: TGTGCCAGCAGCAGTGAGCGGGGTTCGGCCAAAAACATTCAGTACTTC
length: 14; J: TRBJ1-1; V: TRBV18; D: .; size: once; CDR3: CASSPQTVYTEAFF; DNA: TGTGCCAGCTCACCGCAAACAGTCTACACTGAAGCTTTCTTT
length: 13; J: TRBJ2-1; V: TRBV7-9; D: .; size: .; CDR3: CASSLAVYNEQFF; DNA: TGTGCCAGCAGCTTAGCCGTCTACAATGAGCAGTTCTTC
length: 18; J: TRBJ2-5; V: TRBV19; D: TRBD2; size: .; CDR3: CASSTPLIIAGGKETQYF; DNA: TGTGCCAGTAGTACCCCCCTGATTATAGCGGGGGGGAAAGAGACCCAGTACTTC
length: 16; J: TRBJ2-2; V: TRBV2; D: TRBD2; size: few; CDR3: CASRPPSGTGTGELFF; DNA: TGTGCCAGCAGACCTCCTAGCGGGACGGGCACCGGGGAGCTGTTTTTT
length: 19; J: TRBJ2-2; V: TRBV12-5; D: .; size: .; CDR3: CASGLKVFGELVNTGELFF; DNA: TGTGCTAGTGGTTTGAAAGTCTTCGGGGAACTCGTAAACACCGGGGAGCTGTTTTTT
length: 14; J: TRBJ2-1; V: TRBV7-2; D: .; size: .; CDR3: CASSLVPGGNEQFF; DNA: TGTGCCAGCAGCTTAGTTCCAGGGGGGAATGAGCAGTTCTTC
length: 15; J: TRBJ2-1; V: TRBV5-1; D: .; size: .; CDR3: CASSVTATSYNEQFF; DNA: TGCGCCAGCAGCGTAACGGCGACCTCCTACAATGAGCAGTTCTTC
length: 13; J: TRBJ2-7; V: TRBV7-7; D: .; size: .; CDR3: CASSLDTGYEQYF; DNA: TGTGCTAGCAGCTTAGACACGGGCTACGAGCAGTACTTC
length: 13; J: TRBJ2-1; V: TRBV6-1; D: .; size: .; CDR3: CASKQSSYNEQFF; DNA: TGTGCCAGCAAACAGAGCTCCTACAATGAGCAGTTCTTC
length: 15; J: TRBJ2-2; V: TRBV19; D: .; size: .; CDR3: CASSSRWLNTGELFF; DNA: TGTGCCAGTAGTTCCCGTTGGTTAAACACCGGGGAGCTGTTTTTT
length: 14; J: TRBJ2-1; V: TRBV5-4; D: TRBD2; size: .; CDR3: CASSRDYSYNEQFF; DNA: TGTGCCAGCAGCCGGGACTACTCCTACAATGAGCAGTTCTTC
length: 13; J: TRBJ2-3; V: TRBV11-2; D: .; size: .; CDR3: CASSLDLVYTQYF; DNA: TGTGCCAGCAGCTTAGATCTTGTGTATACGCAGTATTTT
length: 14; J: TRBJ2-7; V: TRBV10-3; D: TRBD1; size: .; CDR3: CATQDRGHSYEQYF; DNA: TGTGCCACCCAGGACAGGGGACACTCCTACGAGCAGTACTTC
length: 12; J: TRBJ1-1; V: TRBV6-1; D: .; size: .; CDR3: CATRTDGAEAFF; DNA: TGTGCCACACGGACGGACGGGGCCGAAGCTTTCTTT
length: 12; J: TRBJ2-1; V: TRBV11-2; D: .; size: .; CDR3: CASSPSRVERLF; DNA: TGTGCCAGCAGCCCTAGCAGGGTGGAGCGGCTCTTC
length: 16; J: TRBJ1-6; V: TRBV7-9; D: TRBD1; size: .; CDR3: CASSIYRDSHNSPLHF; DNA: TGTGCCAGCAGCATCTACCGGGACAGTCATAATTCACCCCTCCACTTT
length: 13; J: TRBJ2-1; V: TRBV6-5; D: TRBD1; size: .; CDR3: CASRQTGGNEQFF; DNA: TGTGCCAGCAGGCAAACAGGGGGCAATGAGCAGTTCTTC
length: 12; J: TRBJ1-2; V: TRBV6-4; D: .; size: .; CDR3: CASKGQGTGYTF; DNA: TGTGCCAGCAAGGGTCAGGGGACCGGCTACACCTTC
length: 15; J: TRBJ2-7; V: TRBV18; D: TRBD2; size: .; CDR3: CASSEGLAGVYEQYF; DNA: TGTGCCAGCTCAGAGGGACTAGCGGGGGTTTACGAGCAGTACTTC
length: 13; J: TRBJ2-1; V: TRBV28; D: TRBD1; size: .; CDR3: CASSRPQGNEQFF; DNA: TGTGCCAGCAGTCGCCCACAGGGGAATGAGCAGTTCTTC
length: 15; J: TRBJ2-2; V: TRBV7-2; D: TRBD1; size: .; CDR3: CASSPRQGWTGELFF; DNA: TGTGCCAGCAGCCCCCGACAGGGTTGGACCGGGGAGCTGTTTTTT
length: 15; J: TRBJ2-7; V: TRBV9; D: TRBD1; size: .; CDR3: CASSHIDRAGYEQYF; DNA: TGTGCCAGCAGCCACATTGACAGGGCGGGCTACGAGCAGTACTTC
length: 20; J: TRBJ2-1; V: TRBV23-1; D: TRBD2; size: .; CDR3: CASSQSQTGLAGRSYNEQFF; DNA: TGCGCCAGCAGTCAATCGCAAACCGGACTAGCGGGTCGCTCCTACAATGAGCAGTTCTTC
length: 18; J: TRBJ1-6; V: TRBV2; D: TRBD1; size: .; CDR3: CASPRDRGLSSYNSPLHF; DNA: TGTGCCAGCCCCCGGGACAGGGGGCTCAGCTCCTATAATTCACCCCTCCACTTT
length: 15; J: TRBJ2-1; V: TRBV11-2; D: TRBD2; size: .; CDR3: CASSLSGGTYNEQFF; DNA: TGTGCCAGCAGCCTTAGCGGGGGGACCTACAATGAGCAGTTCTTC
length: 13; J: TRBJ1-1; V: TRBV6-6; D: TRBD1; size: once; CDR3: CAICTGGGTEAFF; DNA: TGTGCCATTTGCACAGGGGGCGGCACTGAAGCTTTCTTT
length: 12; J: TRBJ2-1; V: TRBV30; D: .; size: .; CDR3: CAWSPDFREQFF; DNA: TGTGCCTGGAGTCCAGACTTTAGGGAGCAGTTCTTC
length: 16; J: TRBJ2-7; V: TRBV12-2; D: .; size: .; CDR3: CASRLESGFHPYEQYF; DNA: TGTGCAAGTCGCTTAGAATCCGGTTTCCACCCCTACGAGCAGTACTTC